A selection of T cell receptor beta chains follows, all from one sample in a study of control samples from healthy donors and cancer patients. TCRdb keeps only in-frame clones here, not all; method: immunoSEQ multiplex PCR. The top ten clones hold 1.4% of a sample with fewer than 200,000 clones, almost 90% of them seen once. Material for sequencing was blood. Receptor source: a woman aged 45 to 65 in good health. CDR3s include the opening cysteine and the closing phenylalanine or tryptophan. The D gene is left open where the match is weak. Clone size is not always given. Where it is, it says once, few, many or a class for expanded clones.

TRBD1	TRBV2	.	TRBJ2-5	CASSGTGVSQETQYF	TGTGCCAGCAGCGGGACAGGGGTTTCCCAAGAGACCCAGTACTTC
.	TRBV9	.	TRBJ2-7	CASSVGLATPKVYEQYF	TGTGCCAGCAGCGTAGGATTGGCTACCCCTAAGGTCTACGAGCAGTACTTC
.	TRBV4-2	.	TRBJ1-4	CASSNRVINEKLFF	TGTGCCAGCAGCAACAGGGTAATTAATGAAAAACTGTTTTTT
.	TRBV7-3	.	TRBJ1-1	CASSLAGADTEAFF	TGTGCCAGCAGCTTAGCAGGGGCAGACACTGAAGCTTTCTTT
.	TRBV4-1	.	TRBJ2-3	CASSQDRATTDTQYF	TGCGCCAGCAGCCAAGATCGCGCTACCACAGATACGCAGTATTTT
.	TRBV6-4	.	TRBJ1-1	CASSEARGTEAFF	TGTGCCAGCAGTGAGGCCAGAGGAACTGAAGCTTTCTTT
.	TRBV7-3	.	TRBJ2-1	CASSSTGPPLVF	TGTGCCAGCAGTTCCACCGGGCCCCCATTGGTCTTC
.	TRBV7-3	.	TRBJ1-2	CASSPNGGYDYGYTF	TGTGCCAGCAGCCCTAACGGGGGATATGACTATGGCTACACCTTC
.	TRBV7-3	.	TRBJ2-5	CASSLSISEETQYF	TGTGCCAGCAGCTTAAGTATCAGTGAAGAGACCCAGTACTTC
.	TRBV7-2	.	TRBJ1-3	CASSLAPPAGGNTIYF	TGTGCCAGCAGCTTAGCGCCGCCAGCTGGTGGAAACACCATATATTTT
.	TRBV4-3	.	TRBJ2-3	CASSQDYQRSTDTQYF	TGCGCCAGCAGCCAAGATTACCAGCGGAGCACAGATACGCAGTATTTT
.	TRBV7-7	.	TRBJ1-1	CASSLAIGDSPFF	TGTGCCAGCAGCTTAGCGATTGGTGACAGCCCCTTCTTT
TRBD2	TRBV3-1/TRBV3-2	.	TRBJ2-1	CASRKLAGVGNNEQFF	TGTGCCAGCAGAAAACTAGCGGGAGTAGGAAATAATGAGCAGTTCTTC
.	TRBV5-1	.	TRBJ2-3	CASSLAPQRSTDTQYF	TGCGCCAGCAGCTTGGCGCCCCAGCGGAGCACAGATACGCAGTATTTT
.	TRBV15	.	TRBJ1-1	CATSRGGGRSWTEAFF	TGTGCCACCAGCAGAGGGGGGGGGCGCAGTTGGACTGAAGCTTTCTTT
.	TRBV6-5	.	TRBJ2-3	CASSLRSYGADTQYF	TGTGCCAGCAGTTTGCGCTCCTATGGGGCAGATACGCAGTATTTT
TRBD2	TRBV4-2	.	TRBJ2-2	CASSQGTSANTGELFF	TGTGCCAGCAGCCAAGGGACTAGCGCGAACACCGGGGAGCTGTTTTTT
.	TRBV4-1	.	TRBJ2-1	CASSSHNRARGPSEQFF	TGCGCCAGCAGCTCCCATAATAGGGCCAGGGGCCCGTCGGAGCAGTTCTTC
TRBD2	TRBV27	.	TRBJ2-1	CASSLRTPAGPVLTRPNEQFF	TGTGCCAGCAGTTTAAGGACCCCAGCGGGGCCGGTCCTTACTAGACCCAATGAGCAGTTCTTC
.	TRBV15	.	TRBJ1-1	CATSRDGTLTEAFF	TGTGCCACCAGCAGAGATGGGACGTTGACTGAAGCTTTCTTT
.	TRBV6-2/TRBV6-3	.	TRBJ2-7	CASSYPPGRGPYEQYF	TGTGCCAGCAGTTACCCCCCCGGGCGGGGGCCCTACGAGCAGTACTTC
TRBD2	TRBV28	.	TRBJ2-5	CASTSGSQETQYF	TGTGCCAGTACTAGCGGGAGCCAAGAGACCCAGTACTTC
TRBD1	TRBV19	once	TRBJ1-1	CASQGQGMWTEAFF	TGTGCCAGCCAGGGACAGGGAATGTGGACTGAAGCTTTCTTT
TRBD2	TRBV7-9	.	TRBJ2-1	CASSFSFSGEGEQFF	TGTGCCAGCAGCTTTTCCTTCTCGGGGGAGGGTGAGCAGTTCTTC
.	TRBV7-2	.	TRBJ2-2	CASSLGGNTGELFF	TGTGCCAGCAGCTTAGGAGGGAACACCGGGGAGCTGTTTTTT
.	TRBV5-1	.	TRBJ2-3	CASSPGGSHTDTQYF	TGCGCCAGCAGCCCCGGGGGCTCTCACACAGATACGCAGTATTTT
.	TRBV4-1	.	TRBJ1-4	CASSQRVPGLRRTNEKLFF	TGCGCCAGCAGCCAAAGGGTGCCGGGGCTTCGTAGGACTAATGAAAAACTGTTTTTT
.	TRBV12-3/TRBV12-4	.	TRBJ2-5	CASSLGPPETQYF	TGTGCCAGCAGCCTCGGACCCCCCGAGACCCAGTACTTC
.	TRBV28	.	TRBJ1-2	CASGGADRGYGYTF	TGTGCCAGCGGAGGTGCCGATCGGGGGTATGGCTACACCTTC
.	TRBV5-1	.	TRBJ1-3	CASSLDPNSGNTIYF	TGCGCCAGCAGCTTGGATCCCAACTCTGGAAACACCATATATTTT
.	TRBV7-3	.	TRBJ1-6	CASSLRGSYNSPLHF	TGTGCCAGCAGCTTGAGGGGGTCCTATAATTCACCCCTCCACTTT
TRBD2	TRBV7-2	.	TRBJ2-5	CASSFSGGSQETQYF	TGTGCCAGCAGCTTTAGCGGGGGGTCCCAAGAGACCCAGTACTTC
.	TRBV24-1	.	TRBJ2-5	CATSDPLRETQYF	TGTGCCACCAGTGACCCTCTGCGCGAGACCCAGTACTTC
.	TRBV5-1	few	TRBJ2-7	CASSPDGDSYEQYF	TGCGCCAGCAGCCCGGACGGCGACTCCTACGAGCAGTACTTC
.	TRBV3-1/TRBV3-2	.	TRBJ2-1	CASSQDTASFNEQFF	TGTGCCAGCAGCCAAGATACGGCCAGCTTTAATGAGCAGTTCTTC
TRBD2	TRBV10-3	.	TRBJ2-3	CAISYSGPPEDTQYF	TGTGCCATCAGTTATAGCGGGCCACCCGAGGATACGCAGTATTTT
.	TRBV4-3	once	TRBJ1-2	CASSQDSATNYGYTF	TGCGCCAGCAGCCAAGATTCGGCCACTAACTATGGCTACACCTTC
.	TRBV9	.	TRBJ2-1	CASSFPGGVLDEQFF	TGTGCCAGCAGCTTCCCTGGCGGGGTCTTGGATGAGCAGTTCTTC
TRBD1	TRBV2	.	TRBJ2-1	CASSERGLSYNEQFF	TGTGCCAGCAGTGAAAGGGGGCTCTCCTACAATGAGCAGTTCTTC
.	TRBV5-4	.	TRBJ2-3	CASTRGAADRDTQYF	TGTGCCAGCACCCGGGGGGCTGCCGACAGGGATACGCAGTATTTT
.	TRBV4-3	.	TRBJ1-1	CASSQDQRQNTEAFF	TGCGCCAGCAGCCAAGATCAAAGGCAGAACACTGAAGCTTTCTTT
.	TRBV30	.	TRBJ2-3	CAWGRLSTDTQYF	TGTGCCTGGGGTCGCCTTAGCACAGATACGCAGTATTTT
.	TRBV28	.	TRBJ1-2	CASSFGGSLYGYTF	TGTGCCAGCAGTTTTGGGGGATCCCTGTATGGCTACACCTTC
TRBD2	TRBV9	.	TRBJ2-3	CASSSSGTSTDTQYF	TGTGCCAGCAGCTCTAGCGGGACTAGCACAGATACGCAGTATTTT
.	TRBV5-1	.	TRBJ2-3	CASSLAGRTSTDTQYF	TGCGCCAGCAGCTTGGCGGGGAGAACTAGCACAGATACGCAGTATTTT
TRBD1	TRBV10-3	once	TRBJ1-2	CAISESEGAIGYTF	TGTGCCATCAGTGAATCGGAGGGGGCTATTGGCTACACCTTC
TRBD2	TRBV4-1	.	TRBJ2-1	CASSQVLAGEAYNEQFF	TGCGCCAGCAGCCAAGTCTTAGCGGGAGAAGCCTACAATGAGCAGTTCTTC
.	TRBV28	.	TRBJ1-2	CAGRDTRTGYGYTF	TGTGCCGGGCGGGACACCAGGACTGGGTATGGCTACACCTTC
.	TRBV27	.	TRBJ2-1	CASSLSDRPSYNEQFF	TGTGCCAGCAGTTTATCCGACAGGCCCTCCTACAATGAGCAGTTCTTC
.	TRBV29-1	.	TRBJ1-2	CSVEDPGGLHYGYTF	TGCAGCGTTGAAGATCCAGGAGGGCTACACTATGGCTACACCTTC
.	TRBV12-3/TRBV12-4	.	TRBJ1-5	CASSGTPRSQHF	TGTGCCAGCAGTGGGACACCGAGGTCCCAGCATTTT
TRBD1	TRBV29-1	.	TRBJ2-7	CSVEWTGNYEQYF	TGCAGCGTAGAATGGACAGGGAACTACGAGCAGTACTTC
TRBD1	TRBV11-2	.	TRBJ1-2	CASSSIGTGGMGGYTF	TGTGCCAGCAGCTCAATTGGGACAGGGGGAATGGGAGGCTACACCTTC
TRBD2	TRBV11-2	once	TRBJ2-1	CASSLARLAPLGGEQFF	TGTGCCAGCAGCTTAGCTCGACTAGCGCCTCTTGGGGGGGAGCAGTTCTTC
.	TRBV4-2	few	TRBJ1-5	CASSQGGRPDSNQPQHF	TGTGCCAGCAGCCAAGGGGGACGTCCTGATAGCAATCAGCCCCAGCATTTT
TRBD1	TRBV27	.	TRBJ1-4	CASSPTGGRNEKLFF	TGTGCCAGCAGTCCCACAGGGGGGAGAAATGAAAAACTGTTTTTT
TRBD1	TRBV14	once	TRBJ1-2	CASSLGTGYGYTF	TGTGCCAGCAGCCTAGGGACAGGCTATGGCTACACCTTC
.	TRBV5-6	once	TRBJ1-1	CASSIEDRNTEAFF	TGTGCCAGCAGCATCGAGGACAGGAACACTGAAGCTTTCTTT
.	TRBV12-3/TRBV12-4	.	TRBJ1-1	CASSGSGTEAFF	TGTGCCAGTTCGGGTTCGGGCACTGAAGCTTTCTTT